The clone carrying this T cell receptor (beta chain) occurred a few times. CDR1 is SNHLY and CDR2 is FYNNEI in the germline V gene. Deletions cut 2 bases from V and 4 bases from J, with 14 bases between. There are 15 residues in the CDR3. Via MiXCR, TCRdb re-called the 5' RACE reads, giving one row per CDR3 protein. The repertoire holds nearly 110,000 distinct CDR3 sequences, with approximately 12% as singletons. The sample comes from a study of early T cells in non-severe SARS-CoV-2 infection. This clonotype was sampled from an adult who was a healthcare worker with PCR-confirmed SARS-CoV-2 infection or an uninfected control (not recorded which). The genes are TRBV2 and TRBJ1-2; D remains unclear. The specimen sequenced was whole blood. The CDR3 sequence: CASSELRSLGYGYTF. CDR3 sequence (DNA): TGTGCCAGCAGTGAACTGCGGAGTCTTGGCTATGGCTACACCTTC. The full variable domain, completed using reference TRBV2 and TRBJ1-2, is EPEVTQTPSHQVTQMGQEVILRCVPISNHLYFYWYRQILGQKVEFLVSFYNNEISEKSEIFDDQFSVERPDGSNFTLKIRSTKLEDSAMYFCASSELRSLGYGYTFGSGTRLTVV.